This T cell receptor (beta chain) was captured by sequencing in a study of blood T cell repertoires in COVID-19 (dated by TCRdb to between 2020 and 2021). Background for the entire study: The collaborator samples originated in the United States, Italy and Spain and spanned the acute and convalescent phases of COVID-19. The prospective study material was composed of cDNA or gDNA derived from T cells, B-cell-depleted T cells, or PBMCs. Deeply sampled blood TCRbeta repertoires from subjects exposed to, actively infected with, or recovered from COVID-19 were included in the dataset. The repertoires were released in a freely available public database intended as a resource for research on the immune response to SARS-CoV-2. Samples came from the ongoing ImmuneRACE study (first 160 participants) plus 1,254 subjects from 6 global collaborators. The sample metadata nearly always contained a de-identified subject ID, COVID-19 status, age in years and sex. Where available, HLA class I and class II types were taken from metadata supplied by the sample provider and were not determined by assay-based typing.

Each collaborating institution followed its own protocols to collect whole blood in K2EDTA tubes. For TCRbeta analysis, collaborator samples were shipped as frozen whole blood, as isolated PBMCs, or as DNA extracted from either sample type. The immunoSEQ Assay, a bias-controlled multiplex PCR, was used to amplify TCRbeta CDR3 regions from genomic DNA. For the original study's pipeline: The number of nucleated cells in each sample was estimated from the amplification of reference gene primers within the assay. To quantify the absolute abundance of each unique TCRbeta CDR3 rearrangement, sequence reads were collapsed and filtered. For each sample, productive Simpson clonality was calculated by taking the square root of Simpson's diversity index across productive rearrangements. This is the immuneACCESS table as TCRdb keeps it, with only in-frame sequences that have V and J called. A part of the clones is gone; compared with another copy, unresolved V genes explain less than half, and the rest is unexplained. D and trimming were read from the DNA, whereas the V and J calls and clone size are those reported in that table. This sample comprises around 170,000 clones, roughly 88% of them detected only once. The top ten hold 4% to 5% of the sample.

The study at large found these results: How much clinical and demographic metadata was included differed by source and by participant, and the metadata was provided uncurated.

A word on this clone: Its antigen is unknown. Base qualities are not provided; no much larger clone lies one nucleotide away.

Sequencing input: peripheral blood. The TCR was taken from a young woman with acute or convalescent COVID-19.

Here is the DNA: TGTGCCAGCAGCTCCCGACAAAACACCATATATTTT. Its translation is CASSSRQNTIYF. The chain is encoded by TRBV9 joined to TRBJ1-3, with the D gene uncertain. The CDR3 covers 12 residues, taking in both the cysteine and the phenylalanine. This entry keeps only the CDR3 DNA: 36 bases, framed from base 1. The junction shows trimming of 4 bases on V and 6 bases on J, plus 8 bases between the germline ends. Taken from the germline V gene, the CDR1 and CDR2 loops are SGDLS and YYNGEE.